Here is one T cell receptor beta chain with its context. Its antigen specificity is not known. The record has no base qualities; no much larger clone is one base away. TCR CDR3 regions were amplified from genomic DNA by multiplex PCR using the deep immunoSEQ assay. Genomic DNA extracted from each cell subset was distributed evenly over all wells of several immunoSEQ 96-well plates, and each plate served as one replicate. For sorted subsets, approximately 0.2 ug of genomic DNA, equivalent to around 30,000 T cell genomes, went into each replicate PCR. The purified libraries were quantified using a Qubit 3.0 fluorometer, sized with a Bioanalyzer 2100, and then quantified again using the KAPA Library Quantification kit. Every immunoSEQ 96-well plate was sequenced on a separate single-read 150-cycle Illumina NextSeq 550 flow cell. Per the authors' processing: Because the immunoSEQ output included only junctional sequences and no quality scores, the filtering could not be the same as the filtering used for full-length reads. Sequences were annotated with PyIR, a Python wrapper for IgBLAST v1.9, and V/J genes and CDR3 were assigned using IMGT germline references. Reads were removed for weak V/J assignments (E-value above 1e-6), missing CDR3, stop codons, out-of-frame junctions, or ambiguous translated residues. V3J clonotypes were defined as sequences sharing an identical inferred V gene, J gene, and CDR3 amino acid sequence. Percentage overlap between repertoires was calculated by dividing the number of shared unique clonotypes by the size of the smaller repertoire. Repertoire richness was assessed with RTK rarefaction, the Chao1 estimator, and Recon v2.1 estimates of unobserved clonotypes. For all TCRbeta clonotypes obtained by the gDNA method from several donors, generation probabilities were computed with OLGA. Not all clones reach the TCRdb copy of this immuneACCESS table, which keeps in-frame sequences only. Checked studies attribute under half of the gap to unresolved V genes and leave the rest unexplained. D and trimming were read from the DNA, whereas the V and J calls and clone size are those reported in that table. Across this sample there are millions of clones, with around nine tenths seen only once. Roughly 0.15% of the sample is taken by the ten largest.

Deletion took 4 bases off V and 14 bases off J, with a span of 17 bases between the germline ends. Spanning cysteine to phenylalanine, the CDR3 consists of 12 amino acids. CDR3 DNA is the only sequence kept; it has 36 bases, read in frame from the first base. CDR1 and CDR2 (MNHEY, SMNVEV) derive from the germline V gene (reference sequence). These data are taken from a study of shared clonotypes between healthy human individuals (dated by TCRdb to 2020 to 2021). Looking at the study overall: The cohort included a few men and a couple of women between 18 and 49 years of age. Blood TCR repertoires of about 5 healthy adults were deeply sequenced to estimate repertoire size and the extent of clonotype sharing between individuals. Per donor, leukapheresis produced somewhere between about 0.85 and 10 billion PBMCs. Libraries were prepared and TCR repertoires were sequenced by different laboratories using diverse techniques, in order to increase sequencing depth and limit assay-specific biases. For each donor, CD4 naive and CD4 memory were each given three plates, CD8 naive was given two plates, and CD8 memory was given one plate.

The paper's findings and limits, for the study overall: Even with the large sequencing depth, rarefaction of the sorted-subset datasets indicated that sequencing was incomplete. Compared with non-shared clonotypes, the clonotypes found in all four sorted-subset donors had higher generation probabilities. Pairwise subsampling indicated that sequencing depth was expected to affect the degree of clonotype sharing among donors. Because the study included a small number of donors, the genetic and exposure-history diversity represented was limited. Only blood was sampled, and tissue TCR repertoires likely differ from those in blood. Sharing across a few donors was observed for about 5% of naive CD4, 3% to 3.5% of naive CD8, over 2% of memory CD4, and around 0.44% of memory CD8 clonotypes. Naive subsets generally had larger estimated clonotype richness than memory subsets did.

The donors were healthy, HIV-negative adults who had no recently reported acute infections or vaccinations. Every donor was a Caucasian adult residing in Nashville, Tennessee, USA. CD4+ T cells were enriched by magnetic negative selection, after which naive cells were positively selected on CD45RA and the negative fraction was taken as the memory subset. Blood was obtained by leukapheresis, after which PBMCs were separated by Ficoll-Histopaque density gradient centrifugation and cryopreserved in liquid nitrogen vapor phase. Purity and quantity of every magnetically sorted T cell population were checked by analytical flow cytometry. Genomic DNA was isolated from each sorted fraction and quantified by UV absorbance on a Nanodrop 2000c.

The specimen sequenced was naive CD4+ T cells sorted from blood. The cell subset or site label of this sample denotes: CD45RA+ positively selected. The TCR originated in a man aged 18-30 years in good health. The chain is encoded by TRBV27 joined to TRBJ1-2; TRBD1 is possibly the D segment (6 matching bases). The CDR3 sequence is CASSSTQGPGTF. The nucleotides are TGTGCCAGCAGTTCAACACAGGGCCCCGGAACCTTC.